Described below is a single T cell receptor beta chain sequence and its context. Other nucleotide sequences in the sample specify the same CDR3. This entry comes from a study of shared clonotypes between healthy human individuals. Study details: Aged 18 to 49, the donors were a couple of women and a few men.

HIV-negative, healthy adults without recent acute infections or vaccinations were the donors. Repertoires were generated with immunoSEQ multiplex PCR, while TCRdb's copy carries only in-frame clones and drops some. Of approximately 1,500,000 clones listed, roughly 96% are singletons. Trimming pared 4 bases from V and 0 bases from J, leaving 8 bases between. CDR1 is SGHRS, CDR2 YFSETQ, per germline. The CDR3 runs to 13 residues. V and J are TRBV5-1 and TRBJ2-7; a possible D gene is TRBD1 (6 bases). This TCR was sampled from a man between 25 and 39 years old in good health. The sequencing sample was made of naive CD4+ T cells sorted from blood. Described subset: CD45RA+ positively selected. CDR3 nucleotide sequence: TGCGCCAGCAGCCGGGACAACTCCTACGAGCAGTACTTC. Protein sequence: CASSRDNSYEQYF.